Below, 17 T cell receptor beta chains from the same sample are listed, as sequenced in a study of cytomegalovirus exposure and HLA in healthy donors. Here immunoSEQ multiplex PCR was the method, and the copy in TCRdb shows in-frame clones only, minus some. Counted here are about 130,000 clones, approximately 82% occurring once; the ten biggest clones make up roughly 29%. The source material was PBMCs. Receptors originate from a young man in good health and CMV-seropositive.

DNA of the CDR3: TGCGCCAGCGCCCCCCGGGGAAAAGGAGATACGCAGTATTTT. Translating gives CASAPRGKGDTQYF. J is TRBJ2-3 and V is TRBV10-1; D possibly corresponds to TRBD2 (5 bases). V was clipped by 8 bases and J by 5 bases, with 17 bases between them. This CDR3 has 14 amino acids. Germline-derived CDR1 and CDR2 are WNHNN and SYGVQD (reference sequence).

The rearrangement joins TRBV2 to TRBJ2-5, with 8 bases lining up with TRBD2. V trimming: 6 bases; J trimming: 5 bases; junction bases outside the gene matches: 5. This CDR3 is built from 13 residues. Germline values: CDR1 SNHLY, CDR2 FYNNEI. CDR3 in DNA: TGTGCCAGCAGAACTAGCGGCCGGGAGACCCAGTACTTC. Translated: CASRTSGRETQYF.

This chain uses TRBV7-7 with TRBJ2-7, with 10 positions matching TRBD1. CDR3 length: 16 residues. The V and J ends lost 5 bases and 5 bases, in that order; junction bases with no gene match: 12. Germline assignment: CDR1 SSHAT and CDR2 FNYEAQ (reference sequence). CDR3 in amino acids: CASSANPGQGFNEQYF. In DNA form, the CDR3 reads TGTGCCAGCAGCGCAAATCCGGGACAGGGGTTCAACGAGCAGTACTTC.

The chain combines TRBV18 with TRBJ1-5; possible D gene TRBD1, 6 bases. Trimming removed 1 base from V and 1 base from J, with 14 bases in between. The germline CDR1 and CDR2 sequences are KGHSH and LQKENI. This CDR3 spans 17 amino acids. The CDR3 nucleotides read TGTGCCAGCTCACCACGGAACTTACAGGGAAGCAATCAGCCCCAGCATTTT. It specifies CASSPRNLQGSNQPQHF.

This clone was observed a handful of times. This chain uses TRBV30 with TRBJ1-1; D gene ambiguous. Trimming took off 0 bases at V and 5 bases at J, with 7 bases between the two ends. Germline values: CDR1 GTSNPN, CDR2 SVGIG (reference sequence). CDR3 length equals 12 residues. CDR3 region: CAWSVARTEAFF. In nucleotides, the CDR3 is TGTGCCTGGAGTGTAGCCCGAACTGAAGCTTTCTTT.

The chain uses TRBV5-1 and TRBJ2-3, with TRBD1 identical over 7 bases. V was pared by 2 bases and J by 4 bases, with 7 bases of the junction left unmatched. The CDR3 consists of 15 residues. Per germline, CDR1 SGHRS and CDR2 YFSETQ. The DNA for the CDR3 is TGCGCCAGCAGCTTCCAGGGGGTACTATCAGATACGCAGTATTTT. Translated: CASSFQGVLSDTQYF.

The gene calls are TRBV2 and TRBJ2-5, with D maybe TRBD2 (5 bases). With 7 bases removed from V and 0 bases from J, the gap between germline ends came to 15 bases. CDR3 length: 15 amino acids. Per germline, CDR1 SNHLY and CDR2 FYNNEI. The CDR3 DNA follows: TGTGCCAGCACCCAAACCCCCGGGGACCAAGAGACCCAGTACTTC. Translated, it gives CASTQTPGDQETQYF.

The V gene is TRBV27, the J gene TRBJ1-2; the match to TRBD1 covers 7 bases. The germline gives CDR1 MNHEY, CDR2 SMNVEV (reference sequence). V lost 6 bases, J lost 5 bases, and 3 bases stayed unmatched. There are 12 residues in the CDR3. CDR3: CASRLQGYGYTF. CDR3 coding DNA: TGTGCCAGCAGACTACAGGGGTATGGCTACACCTTC.

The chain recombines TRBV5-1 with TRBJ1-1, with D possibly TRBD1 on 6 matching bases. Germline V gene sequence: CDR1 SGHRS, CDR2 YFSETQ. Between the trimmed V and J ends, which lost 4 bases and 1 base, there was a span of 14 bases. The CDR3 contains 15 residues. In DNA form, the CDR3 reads TGCGCCAGCAGCGCCTACAGGGCGGAGAACACTGAAGCTTTCTTT. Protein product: CASSAYRAENTEAFF. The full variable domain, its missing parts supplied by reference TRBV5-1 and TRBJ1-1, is KAGVTQTPRYLIKTRGQQVTLSCSPISGHRSVSWYQQTPGQGLQFLFEYFSETQRNKGNFPGRFSGRQFSNSRSEMNVSTLELGDSALYLCASSAYRAENTEAFFGQGTRLTVV.

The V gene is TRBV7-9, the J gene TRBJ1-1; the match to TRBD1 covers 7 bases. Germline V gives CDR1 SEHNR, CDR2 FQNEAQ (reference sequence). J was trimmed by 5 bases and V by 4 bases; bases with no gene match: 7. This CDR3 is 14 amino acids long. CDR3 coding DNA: TGTGCCAGCAGCTATACAGGGGTAGGGACTGAAGCTTTCTTT. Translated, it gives CASSYTGVGTEAFF.

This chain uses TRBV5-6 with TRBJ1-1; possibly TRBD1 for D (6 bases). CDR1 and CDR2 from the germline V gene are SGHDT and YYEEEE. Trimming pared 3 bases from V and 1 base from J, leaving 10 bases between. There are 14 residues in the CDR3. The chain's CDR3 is CASSWVDRNTEAFF. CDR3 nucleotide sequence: TGTGCCAGCAGCTGGGTGGACAGGAACACTGAAGCTTTCTTT.

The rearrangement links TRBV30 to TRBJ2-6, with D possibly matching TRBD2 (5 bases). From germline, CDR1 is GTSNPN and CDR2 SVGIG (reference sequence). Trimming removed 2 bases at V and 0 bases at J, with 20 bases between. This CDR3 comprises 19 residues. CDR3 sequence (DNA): TGTGCCTGGAGTCGCAGACTATCACCGAGGGACTCTGGGGCCAACGTCCTGACTTTC. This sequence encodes CAWSRRLSPRDSGANVLTF.

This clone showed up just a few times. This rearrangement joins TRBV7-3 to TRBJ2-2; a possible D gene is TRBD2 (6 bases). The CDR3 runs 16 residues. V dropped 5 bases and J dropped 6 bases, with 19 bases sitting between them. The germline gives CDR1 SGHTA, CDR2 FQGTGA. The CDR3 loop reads CASSTLNGGKAGELFF. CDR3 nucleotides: TGTGCCAGCAGCACGCTTAATGGCGGGAAAGCCGGGGAGCTGTTTTTT.

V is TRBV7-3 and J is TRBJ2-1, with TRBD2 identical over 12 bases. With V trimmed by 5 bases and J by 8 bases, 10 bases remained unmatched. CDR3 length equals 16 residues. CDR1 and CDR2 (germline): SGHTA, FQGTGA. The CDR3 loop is CASSATSGRTRDEQFF. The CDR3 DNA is TGTGCCAGCAGCGCGACTAGCGGGAGAACACGCGATGAGCAGTTCTTC. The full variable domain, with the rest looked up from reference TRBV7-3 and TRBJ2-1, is GAGVSQTPSNKVTEKGKYVELRCDPISGHTALYWYRQSLGQGPEFLIYFQGTGAADDSGLPNDRFFAVRPEGSVSTLKIQRTERGDSAVYLCASSATSGRTRDEQFFGPGTRLTVL.

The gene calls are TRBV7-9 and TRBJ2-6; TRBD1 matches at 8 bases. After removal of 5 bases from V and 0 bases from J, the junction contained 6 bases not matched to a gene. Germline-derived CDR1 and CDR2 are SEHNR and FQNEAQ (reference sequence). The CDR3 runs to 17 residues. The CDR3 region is CASSPGTGNSGANVLTF. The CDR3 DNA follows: TGTGCCAGCAGCCCCGGGACAGGAAACTCTGGGGCCAACGTCCTGACTTTC.

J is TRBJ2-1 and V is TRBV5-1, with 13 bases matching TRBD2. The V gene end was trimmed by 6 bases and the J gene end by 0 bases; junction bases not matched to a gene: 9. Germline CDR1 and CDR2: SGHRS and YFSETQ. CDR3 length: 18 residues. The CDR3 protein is CASTRTSGSDSSYNEQFF. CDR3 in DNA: TGCGCCAGCACCCGGACTAGCGGGAGCGATAGCTCCTACAATGAGCAGTTCTTC.

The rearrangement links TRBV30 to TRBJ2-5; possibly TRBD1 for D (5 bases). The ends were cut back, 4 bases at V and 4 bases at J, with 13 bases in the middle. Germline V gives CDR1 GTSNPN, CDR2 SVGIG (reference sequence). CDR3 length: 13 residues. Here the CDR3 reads CAWTQGTAETQYF. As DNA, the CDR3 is TGTGCCTGGACTCAGGGTACGGCAGAGACCCAGTACTTC.